The next 2 T cell receptor beta chains were all read from a single sample in a study of T-cell reconstitution after alpha-beta-depleted transplantation in children. Preparation of the TCRbeta library was carried out with unique molecular identifiers. TCRdb processed the PCR reads anew with MiXCR; each CDR3 protein has one entry. The repertoire includes hundreds of thousands of distinct CDR3 sequences, approximately 17% of them detected once, and 1.1% sits in the top ten. The sequencing used PBMCs from the stem cell graft donor, collected from the stem cell graft. These receptors were collected from a human donor who donated a stem cell graft to a child with acute myeloid leukemia.

V gene TRBV7-7 combines with J gene TRBJ2-3; D is undetermined. Germline V gene data show CDR1 as SSHAT and CDR2 as FNYEAQ (reference sequence). The CDR3 consists of 15 residues. V was trimmed by 5 bases and J by 0 bases, leaving 12 bases between them. CDR3 protein: CASSPLRASTDTQYF. In DNA form, the CDR3 reads TGTGCCAGCAGCCCCCTAAGGGCTAGCACAGATACGCAGTATTTT.

The V call is TRBV21-1, the J call TRBJ2-1. TRBV21-1 is annotated as a pseudogene. The CDR3 spans 16 residues. CDR3 DNA: TGTGCCAGCAGCAAAGATGACTCAAGCTCCTACAATGAGCAGTTCTTC. Its protein product is CASSKDDSSSYNEQFF.